Below, 23 T cell receptor beta chains from the same sample are listed, as sequenced in a study of breast tumors, draining lymph nodes, adjacent tissues. TCRdb re-called the multiplex PCR reads with MiXCR, one entry per CDR3 protein. The data hold 80,000 to 130,000 distinct CDR3 sequences, with roughly 20% observed a single time. Breast cancer patients provided tissue from their axillary draining lymph nodes. Sequencing input: axillary lymph node tissue. These receptors were obtained from a female donor with breast cancer. Some clones in this sample may be carry-over from other donors' samples.

At least ten counts were recorded for this clonotype. This chain connects TRBV4-2 to TRBJ2-7, with D perhaps matching TRBD2 (5 bases). The V end was cut by 0 bases, the J end by 5 bases, with 11 bases between. There are 14 residues in the CDR3. CDR1 and CDR2 from the germline V gene are LGHNA and YNFKEQ. CDR3 nucleotides: TGTGCCAGCAGCCAAGATCGGGGATGGGACGAGCAGTACTTC. Translating it yields CASSQDRGWDEQYF.

The count of this clonotype is one. A much more abundant neighbour one base away suggests this may be a read error. The gene calls are TRBV19 and TRBJ1-2; D gene unclear. CDR1 and CDR2 (germline): LNHDA, SQIVND (reference sequence). This CDR3 is 16 amino acids long. CDR3 sequence: CASRETLQRINYGSTF. The CDR3, as DNA: TGTGCCAGTAGAGAGACCTTACAGAGGATTAACTATGGCTCCACCTTC. The entire variable domain, with the rest obtained from reference TRBV19 and TRBJ1-2, is as follows: DGGITQSPKYLFRKEGQNVTLSCEQNLNHDAMYWYRQDPGQGLRLIYYSQIVNDFQKGDIAEGYSVSREKKESFPLTVTSAQKNPTAFYLCASRETLQRINYGSTFGSGTRLTVV.

This clonotype was counted many times. The chain employs TRBV27 and TRBJ1-2; 7 bases align to TRBD1. From germline, CDR1 is MNHEY and CDR2 SMNVEV (reference sequence). CDR3 length equals 12 residues. With 7 bases clipped from V and 6 bases from J, the junction kept 5 bases outside the gene matches. CDR3 residues: CASTTGENGYTF. The CDR3 DNA reads TGTGCCAGCACCACAGGGGAGAATGGCTACACCTTC.

This clonotype was observed at least ten times. V and J are TRBV13 and TRBJ2-7, with D tentatively TRBD2 (6 bases). Germline V gene data show CDR1 as PRHDT and CDR2 as FYEKMQ (reference sequence). With 0 bases removed from V and 6 bases from J, the gap between germline ends came to 9 bases. The CDR3 contains 13 residues. The chain's CDR3 is CASSLGTRGEQYF. The CDR3 DNA is TGTGCCAGCAGCTTAGGGACTAGGGGCGAGCAGTACTTC.

This clonotype was observed many times. The V and J genes are TRBV11-2 and TRBJ1-2, with a possible D match to TRBD1 (6 bases). V was trimmed by 0 bases and J by 3 bases, leaving 11 bases between them. Germline V CDR1 and CDR2: SGHAT, FQNNGV. CDR3 length: 15 residues. Written as DNA, the CDR3 is TGTGCCAGCAGCTTAGAAGGTGGACAGTACTATGGCTACACCTTC. As protein: CASSLEGGQYYGYTF.

This clonotype was observed a handful of times. The rearrangement uses TRBV20-1 and TRBJ2-1; TRBD2 aligns across 8 bases. Germline assignment: CDR1 DFQATT and CDR2 SNEGSKA (reference sequence). The CDR3 extends over 16 amino acids. The junction had 11 bases not matched to a gene; V was cut back by 3 bases and J by 4 bases. The CDR3 DNA reads TGCAGTGCTAGGGGGACTGTAGCGGGGAGGTACAATGAGCAGTTCTTC. Translating gives CSARGTVAGRYNEQFF.

The rearrangement joins TRBV6-1 to TRBJ1-5; no reliable D call. V gave up 3 bases and J gave up 7 bases, with 10 bases separating them. This CDR3 comprises 13 residues. Germline CDR1 reads MNHNS; CDR2 reads SASEGT. Written as DNA, the CDR3 is TGTGCCAGCAGTGAGGACCCGAGGCAGCCCCAGCATTTT. Its protein is CASSEDPRQPQHF.

This clonotype was counted many times. The V call is TRBV2, the J call TRBJ1-6; 8 nucleotides match TRBD1. The CDR3 has 13 amino acids. The trim removed 6 bases at V and 10 bases at J, leaving 5 bases unmatched. The germline V gene has CDR1 SNHLY and CDR2 FYNNEI. CDR3 coding DNA: TGTGCCAGCAGGCAGGGGGCGGACTCACCCCTCCACTTT. Protein product: CASRQGADSPLHF.

This chain links TRBV6-2 or TRBV6-3 with TRBJ2-5; the match to TRBD2 covers 7 bases. This CDR3 has 14 residues. CDR1 is MNHEY, CDR2 SVGEGT, per germline. Trimming at V came to 5 bases and at J to 1 base, leaving 4 bases not matched to a gene. The CDR3 bases are TGTGCCAGCAGTCACTGGGAGGGCCAAGAGACCCAGTACTTC. It is translated as CASSHWEGQETQYF.

This clonotype was detected many times. The chain carries TRBV29-1 and TRBJ2-1; D remains unclear. The V end was cut by 3 bases, the J end by 3 bases, with 6 bases between. Germline CDR1 SQVTM, CDR2 ANQGSEA. The CDR3 is made up of 12 amino acids. CDR3 amino acids: CSVDIIYNEQFF. CDR3 nucleotide sequence: TGCAGCGTTGACATTATCTACAATGAGCAGTTCTTC.

V gene TRBV5-1 combines with J gene TRBJ1-1; the D is unclear. CDR1 is SGHRS and CDR2 is YFSETQ in the germline V gene. The CDR3 has 15 residues. V lost 0 bases and J lost 0, with 9 bases in between. The chain's CDR3 is CASSLGVTMNTEAFF. The CDR3 nucleotides read TGCGCCAGCAGCTTGGGGGTCACCATGAACACTGAAGCTTTCTTT.

In its sample, this clonotype was seen many times. The chain recombines TRBV12-5 with TRBJ1-5; D is unclear. With 5 bases removed from V and 4 bases from J, the gap between germline ends came to 9 bases. The CDR3 spans 13 residues. Germline values: CDR1 LGHNT, CDR2 FRNRAP. Here the CDR3 reads CASGLDGNQPQHF. The DNA of the CDR3 is TGTGCTAGTGGTCTTGACGGAAATCAGCCCCAGCATTTT.

At least ten counts were recorded for this clonotype. CDR3 loop: CASSLQTPSSETQYF. The DNA for the CDR3 is TGCGCCAGCAGCCTGCAGACACCATCCTCGGAGACCCAGTACTTC. The chain has TRBV5-1 and TRBJ2-5; D uncertain. The CDR3 loop spans 15 amino acids. Germline CDR1 is SGHRS and CDR2 is YFSETQ. Trimming left V 4 bases short and J 5 bases short, with 18 bases between.

Remarks on this clonotype: An end of the junction differs from the germline gene, which may be a read error. This chain connects TRBV2 to TRBJ2-1; D remains ambiguous. The CDR3 has 14 residues. Germline V lookup: CDR1 SNHLY, CDR2 FYNNEI. CDR3 in amino acids: CASSEALIANERFF. The DNA for the CDR3 is TGTGCCAGCAGTGAGGCGCTAATAGCCAATGAGCGGTTCTTC.

This chain links TRBV9 with TRBJ2-2; 7 bases map to TRBD1. This CDR3 is 17 amino acids long. Germline CDR1 SGDLS, CDR2 YYNGEE. V was pared by 0 bases and J by 1 base, with 6 bases of the junction left unmatched. CDR3 sequence reads: CASSVAGGQMNTGELFF. The CDR3 DNA reads as TGTGCCAGCAGCGTAGCTGGGGGACAGATGAACACCGGGGAGCTGTTTTTT.

This clonotype was detected ten times or more. The genes are TRBV12-3 or TRBV12-4 and TRBJ2-3; no definite D call. The CDR3 is 14 residues long. Trimming shortened V by 3 bases and J by 7 bases, and 14 bases separated the two germline ends. DNA of the CDR3: TGTGCCAGCAGTTTGATGCGAAGCCTAAATACGCAGTATTTT. Encoded protein: CASSLMRSLNTQYF.

This clonotype has at least ten counts. The genes are TRBV10-3 and TRBJ2-1; 9 bases fit TRBD1. Germline CDR1 is ENHRY and CDR2 is SYGVKD. The length of the CDR3 is 15 residues. Germline trimming cut 6 bases from V and 2 bases from J; bases unmatched to any gene: 5. The CDR3 DNA reads as TGTGCCATCAGGTCCGGGACAGGGACCTACAATGAGCAGTTCTTC. Protein sequence: CAIRSGTGTYNEQFF.

In its sample, this clonotype was seen once. It may be a read error: a sequence one base away is much more abundant. V is TRBV15 and J is TRBJ1-4; D may be TRBD1 (6 bases). Deletions cut 2 bases from V and 7 bases from J, with 14 bases between. Per germline, CDR1 LNHNV and CDR2 YYDKDF (reference sequence). The CDR3 runs 15 residues. Here the CDR3 reads CATSRSQRGGEKLFF. Here the CDR3 DNA reads TGTGCCACCAGCAGATCCCAGAGGGGGGGTGAAAAACTGTTTTTT.

At least ten counts were recorded for this clonotype. V is TRBV7-9 and J is TRBJ2-2; 15 bases fit TRBD2. The CDR3 spans 18 residues. Germline CDR1 and CDR2: SEHNR and FQNEAQ (reference sequence). Unmatched junction bases numbered 10, after V lost 5 bases and J lost 6 bases. DNA of the CDR3: TGTGCCAGCAGCCCGGGACTAGCGGGAGGAACAAAAGCCGGGGAGCTGTTTTTT. The encoded protein is CASSPGLAGGTKAGELFF.

This clonotype was observed at least ten times. V is TRBV10-1 and J is TRBJ2-5; D is unclear. CDR1 is WNHNN and CDR2 is SYGVQD in the germline V gene (reference sequence). CDR3 length equals 12 residues. V shed 7 bases and J shed 5 bases, with 11 bases lying between them. CDR3 bases: TGCGCCAGCATTAGACCGTACGAGACCCAGTACTTC. Translated: CASIRPYETQYF.

The CDR3 nucleotides are TGTGCCAGCGGCAAAAGCGGGGGAGCGACCGGGGAGCTGTTTTTT. Translating it yields CASGKSGGATGELFF. The chain employs TRBV7-3 and TRBJ2-2; the match to TRBD2 covers 8 bases. Germline loops: CDR1 SGHTA, CDR2 FQGTGA. The CDR3 contains 15 residues. V shed 8 bases, J shed 5 bases, and the junction held 10 bases outside the gene matches. Complete variable domain (other parts from reference TRBV7-3 and TRBJ2-2): GAGVSQTPSNKVTEKGKYVELRCDPISGHTALYWYRQSLGQGPEFLIYFQGTGAADDSGLPNDRFFAVRPEGSVSTLKIQRTERGDSAVYLCASGKSGGATGELFFGEGSRLTVL.

This clonotype appeared many times. The chain has TRBV28 and TRBJ2-7, with TRBD2 identical over 8 bases. Germline V lookup: CDR1 MDHEN, CDR2 SYDVKM. V shed 6 bases, J shed 2 bases, and the junction held 6 bases outside the gene matches. The CDR3 runs to 14 residues. The CDR3: CASSERGTAYEQYF. The CDR3, as DNA: TGTGCCAGCAGCGAGCGGGGGACCGCCTACGAGCAGTACTTC.

This clonotype was recorded many times. The V call is TRBV5-4, the J call TRBJ2-3; TRBD1 or TRBD2 may be the D gene (5 bases each). Germline-derived CDR1 and CDR2 are SGHNT and YYREEE (reference sequence). The CDR3 extends over 12 amino acids. V lost 7 bases to trimming and J lost 7 bases, with 13 bases between them. The CDR3 sequence: CASSTRENTQYF. In DNA, the CDR3 is TGTGCCAGCTCTACCAGGGAGAATACGCAGTATTTT.